This entry concerns a single T cell receptor (beta chain). As handled by the study authors: The assay estimated nucleated cells by amplifying reference gene primers. Measured with immunoSEQ multiplex PCR; TCRdb has only the in-frame clones, and not every one. Clone size and V and J calls were adopted from that table, with D and trimming inferred from the DNA. This table holds about 190,000 clones, more than 60% found once. The record originates from a study of blood T cell repertoires in COVID-19. Study background: The United States, Italy and Spain supplied acute and convalescent COVID-19 samples. T cells, B-cell-depleted T cells, or PBMCs provided the cDNA or gDNA that served as material.

This receptor was identified in a woman aged 45-60 years with acute or convalescent COVID-19. The specimen sequenced was peripheral blood.

CDR3 residues: CASSRQGANTEAFF. The CDR3 coding sequence is TGTGCCAGCTCTCGACAGGGTGCGAACACTGAAGCTTTCTTT. The chain employs TRBV27 and TRBJ1-1, with TRBD1 matching 7 bases. CDR3 length equals 14 residues. V was clipped by 8 bases and J by 1 base; unmatched bases: 7. Germline loops: CDR1 MNHEY, CDR2 SMNVEV (reference sequence).